These 5 T cell receptor beta chains originate from one sample sequenced in a study of cytotoxic CD8 clonotypes in ibrutinib-treated CLL. Sequenced by immunoSEQ multiplex PCR; TCRdb stores in-frame clones only, minus some. The repertoire includes about 17,000 clones, under 75% of them detected once, and roughly 25% sits in the top ten. Source: PBMCs, taken after 12 months of ibrutinib treatment. The source of these receptors is a human donor with chronic lymphocytic leukemia.

This clone has a handful of counts. The rearrangement joins TRBV30 to TRBJ1-1; the D is unclear. Germline CDR1 is GTSNPN and CDR2 is SVGIG (reference sequence). Trimming pared 0 bases from V and 1 base from J, leaving 6 bases between. CDR3 length equals 13 residues. CDR3 nucleotide sequence: TGTGCCTGGAGTGTACGGGAGAACACTGAAGCTTTCTTT. Residues: CAWSVRENTEAFF.

This chain uses TRBV11-2 with TRBJ2-7; no clear D gene. CDR1 SGHAT and CDR2 FQNNGV come from the germline V gene. The V and J ends lost 2 bases and 0 bases respectively, with 5 bases between them. The length of the CDR3 is 13 residues. The CDR3 nucleotides read TGTGCCAGCAGCTTATCCGCCTCCTACGAGCAGTACTTC. This codes for CASSLSASYEQYF.

This clone was picked up a small number of times. The chain combines TRBV27 with TRBJ2-1, with 8 bases lining up with TRBD1. Germline V gene sequence: CDR1 MNHEY, CDR2 SMNVEV (reference sequence). The length of the CDR3 is 18 residues. The trim removed 5 bases at V and 3 bases at J, leaving 15 bases unmatched. The CDR3 DNA reads as TGTGCCAGCAGTACCCTCCTTGGGGCAGGGGGCTACTACAATGAGCAGTTCTTC. As protein: CASSTLLGAGGYYNEQFF.

This clone was detected a few times. This chain uses TRBV5-1 with TRBJ2-1, with 7 bases aligning to TRBD2. The CDR3 contains 15 residues. Germline CDR1 and CDR2: SGHRS and YFSETQ. V was clipped by 1 base and J by 4 bases; unmatched bases: 5. In DNA, the CDR3 is TGCGCCAGCAGCTTGTCCACTAGCGAATACAATGAGCAGTTCTTC. Its translation is CASSLSTSEYNEQFF. Complete variable domain (other parts from reference TRBV5-1 and TRBJ2-1): KAGVTQTPRYLIKTRGQQVTLSCSPISGHRSVSWYQQTPGQGLQFLFEYFSETQRNKGNFPGRFSGRQFSNSRSEMNVSTLELGDSALYLCASSLSTSEYNEQFFGPGTRLTVL.

The V call is TRBV6-5, the J call TRBJ1-2; 7 bases align to TRBD1. Unmatched junction bases numbered 13, after V lost 5 bases and J lost 7 bases. This CDR3 has 15 residues. Germline V gene sequence: CDR1 MNHEY, CDR2 SVGAGI. For the CDR3, the DNA is TGTGCCAGCAGTAGACAGGGTGACGGTCATCGTGGCTACACCTTC. Its translation: CASSRQGDGHRGYTF.